Following are 10 T cell receptor beta chains from one sample sequenced in a study of T cell repertoires in aging, cancer and after chemotherapy. TCR beta rearrangements were amplified from peripheral blood genomic DNA. A mixed TRB-A/B primer pool amplified rearranged TRB by multiplex touch-down PCR. MiXCR, applied by TCRdb to the multiplex PCR reads, yields one record per CDR3 protein. The sample has some 9,300 distinct CDR3 sequences, approximately 41% seen once. The sequencing sample was made of blood. The receptors here all came from a human donor in good health.

The chain has TRBV7-2 and TRBJ2-1; the match to TRBD1 covers 11 bases. The CDR3 totals 14 residues. CDR1 SGHTA and CDR2 FQGNSA come from the germline V gene. V dropped 5 bases and J dropped 7; count of bases not matched to a gene: 4. In DNA, the CDR3 is TGTGCCAGCAGCGGGACAGGGGGGATGAATGAGCAGTTCTTC. Amino acids: CASSGTGGMNEQFF. The whole variable domain, filled in from reference TRBV7-2 and TRBJ2-1, reads GAGVSQSPSNKVTEKGKDVELRCDPISGHTALYWYRQSLGQGLEFLIYFQGNSAPDKSGLPSDRFSAERTGGSVSTLTIQRTQQEDSAVYLCASSGTGGMNEQFFGPGTRLTVL.

V usage is TRBV5-6 and J usage is TRBJ2-1; possibly TRBD1 for D (5 bases). V was pared by 2 bases and J by 9 bases, with 9 bases between. Germline values: CDR1 SGHDT, CDR2 YYEEEE. This CDR3 has 12 amino acids. The CDR3 here is CASSFRVGEQFF. The CDR3 region has the DNA TGTGCCAGCAGCTTCAGGGTGGGTGAGCAGTTCTTC. The variable domain in full, with the rest retrieved from reference TRBV5-6 and TRBJ2-1, is DAGVTQSPTHLIKTRGQQVTLRCSPKSGHDTVSWYQQALGQGPQFIFQYYEEEERQRGNFPDRFSGHQFPNYSSELNVNALLLGDSALYLCASSFRVGEQFFGPGTRLTVL.

The V and J genes are TRBV7-3 and TRBJ2-7; D is ambiguous. The better agreement between TRBJ2-1 and the DNA end casts doubt on the J call. The CDR3 runs to 13 residues. Germline V gene data show CDR1 as SGHTA and CDR2 as FQGTGA. Here the CDR3 DNA reads TGTGCCAGCAGCTCGCAGAGTTTGGATGAGCAGTTCTTC. The encoded protein is CASSSQSLDEQFF.

The CDR3 DNA sequence: TGTGCCAGCAGTTACTCGAATGACTATGGCTACACCTTC. Its translation is CASSYSNDYGYTF. V usage is TRBV6-6 and J usage is TRBJ1-2; no definite D call. V lost 0 bases to trimming and J lost 3 bases, with 5 bases between them. The CDR3 sequence is 13 residues long. The germline CDR1 and CDR2 sequences are MNHNY and SVGAGI (reference sequence).

The rearrangement joins TRBV19 to TRBJ2-7; no firm D call. CDR1 is LNHDA, CDR2 SQIVND, per germline (reference sequence). Trimming removed 6 bases at V and 2 bases at J, with 14 bases between. This CDR3 is built from 14 residues. The CDR3 DNA reads TGTGCCAGTAGCCCTAAGAGGAACCCCTACGAGCAGTACTTC. This encodes CASSPKRNPYEQYF.

Note on this clonotype: The junction differs from germline at one of its ends, possibly a read error. The rearrangement links TRBV4-2 to TRBJ2-1, with a weak D call TRBD2 (6 bases). The CDR3 is made up of 15 amino acids. Germline CDR1 is LGHNA and CDR2 is YNFKEQ. The DNA for the CDR3 is TGCGCCAGCAGACCTACTAGCTGGGACTACAATGAGCAGTTCTTC. It is translated as CASRPTSWDYNEQFF.

The chain has TRBV30 and TRBJ1-5; D uncertain. Germline V gene sequence: CDR1 GTSNPN, CDR2 SVGIG (reference sequence). The V and J ends lost 5 bases and 3 bases respectively, with 11 bases between them. The length of the CDR3 is 13 residues. CDR3 sequence reads: CAWGRDNNQPQHF. The CDR3 bases are TGTGCCTGGGGTCGCGATAACAATCAGCCCCAGCATTTT.

The rearrangement joins TRBV6-6 to TRBJ2-1; 9 nucleotides line up with TRBD1. Unmatched junction bases numbered 7, after V lost 6 bases and J lost 7 bases. The CDR3 runs 14 residues. Germline CDR1 MNHNY, CDR2 SVGAGI (reference sequence). The CDR3 spells CASRRTGQGNEQFF. CDR3 bases: TGTGCCAGCAGGAGGACGGGACAGGGAAATGAGCAGTTCTTC.

The V gene is TRBV7-3, the J gene TRBJ2-3; 14 bases agree with TRBD2. CDR1 and CDR2 (germline): SGHTA, FQGTGA. J gave up 8 bases and V 5 bases, and 9 bases lay outside the gene matches. This CDR3 has 16 amino acids. CDR3: CASSLGLAGASGTQYF. The DNA of the CDR3 is TGTGCCAGCAGCCTGGGACTAGCGGGGGCCTCCGGTACGCAGTATTTT.

This clonotype came up a few times. The V gene is TRBV2, the J gene TRBJ2-7; the D is unclear. Germline assignment: CDR1 SNHLY and CDR2 FYNNEI. V was clipped by 0 bases and J by 4 bases, with 10 bases between them. The CDR3 extends over 14 amino acids. CDR3 in amino acids: CASSEAWASYEQYF. The DNA of the CDR3 is TGTGCCAGCAGTGAAGCGTGGGCCTCTTACGAGCAGTACTTC.